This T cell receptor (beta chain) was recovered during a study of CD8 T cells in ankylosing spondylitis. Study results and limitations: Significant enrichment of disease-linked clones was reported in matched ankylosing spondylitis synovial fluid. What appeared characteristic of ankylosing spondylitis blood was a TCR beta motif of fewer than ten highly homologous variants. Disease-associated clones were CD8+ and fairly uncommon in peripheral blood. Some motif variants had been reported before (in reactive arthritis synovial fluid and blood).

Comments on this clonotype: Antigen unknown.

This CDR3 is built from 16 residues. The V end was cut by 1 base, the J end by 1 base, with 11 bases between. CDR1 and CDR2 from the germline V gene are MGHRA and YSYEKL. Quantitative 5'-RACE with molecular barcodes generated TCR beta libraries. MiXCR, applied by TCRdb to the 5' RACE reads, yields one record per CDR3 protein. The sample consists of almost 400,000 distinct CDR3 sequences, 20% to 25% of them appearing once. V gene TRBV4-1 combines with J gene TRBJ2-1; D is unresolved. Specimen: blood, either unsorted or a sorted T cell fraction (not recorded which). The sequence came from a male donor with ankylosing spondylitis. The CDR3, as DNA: TGCGCCAGCAGCCAAGGGGTGACCAGGTCCTACAATGAGCAGTTCTTC. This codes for CASSQGVTRSYNEQFF.